The rows below give T cell receptor beta chains drawn from one sample of a study of blood T cell repertoires in COVID-19. Generated by immunoSEQ multiplex PCR, the TCRdb table keeps only in-frame clones and is missing some. The sample carries fewer than 650,000 clones, 85% to 90% recorded once. The sample comprised peripheral blood. These receptors came from a woman aged 45-65 years with COVID-19, enrolled during active disease. Both conserved end residues are part of each CDR3. A D gene is named only where the DNA matches it firmly. Where a row states a size, it is once, few, many or the class of an expanded clone; other rows omit it.

v_gene	j_gene	d_gene	abundance	len	CDR3aa	CDR3nt
TRBV29-1	TRBJ1-1	NA	NA	16	CSVGGEGGSLNTEAFF	TGCAGCGTTGGGGGAGAGGGAGGATCCTTAAACACTGAAGCTTTCTTT
TRBV6-6	TRBJ1-5	TRBD1	NA	15	CASSPSAGGVQPQHF	TGTGCCAGCAGCCCCTCTGCAGGGGGCGTTCAGCCCCAGCATTTT
TRBV7-8	TRBJ2-7	TRBD1	NA	16	CASSLITGGFSYEQYF	TGTGCCAGCAGCTTAATTACAGGGGGCTTCTCCTACGAGCAGTACTTC
TRBV11-3	TRBJ2-1	TRBD1	NA	15	CASSLGQGTYNEQFF	TGTGCCAGCAGCTTAGGACAGGGCACCTACAATGAGCAGTTCTTC
TRBV24-1	TRBJ1-6	TRBD1	NA	15	CATSDLGQDNSPLHF	TGTGCCACCAGTGATTTGGGACAGGATAATTCACCCCTCCACTTT
TRBV28	TRBJ1-2	TRBD1	NA	17	CASSLGGQGSANYGYTF	TGTGCCAGCTCTCTTGGGGGACAGGGGAGTGCGAACTATGGCTACACCTTC
TRBV18	TRBJ2-5	NA	NA	11	CASSLEETQYF	TGTGCCAGCTCACTAGAAGAGACCCAGTACTTC
TRBV2	TRBJ2-2	TRBD2	NA	15	CASSRIAGHTGELFF	TGTGCCAGCAGTCGCATAGCGGGGCACACCGGGGAGCTGTTTTTT
TRBV7-3	TRBJ1-6	TRBD1	NA	16	CASSSGQGAFNSPLHF	TGTGCCAGCAGCTCCGGACAGGGGGCCTTTAATTCACCCCTCCACTTT
TRBV30	TRBJ2-3	NA	NA	16	CAWIPPEGFGTDTQYF	TGTGCCTGGATCCCTCCAGAGGGCTTCGGTACAGATACGCAGTATTTT
TRBV5-8	TRBJ2-5	TRBD1	NA	16	CASSQGDRGYQETQYF	TGTGCCAGCAGCCAAGGGGACAGGGGCTACCAAGAGACCCAGTACTTC
TRBV10-3	TRBJ1-2	TRBD1	once	13	CAIYGTANYGYTF	TGTGCCATTTACGGGACAGCTAACTATGGCTACACCTTC
TRBV4-1	TRBJ2-2	TRBD1	NA	16	CASSQDRDSWVGELFF	TGCGCCAGCAGCCAAGATAGGGACAGTTGGGTCGGGGAGCTGTTTTTT
TRBV4-1	TRBJ1-6	NA	few	16	CASSQESARANSPLHF	TGCGCCAGCAGCCAAGAGTCCGCCAGGGCCAATTCACCCCTCCACTTT
TRBV24-1	TRBJ2-1	TRBD1	NA	14	CATTGQGSIDEQFF	TGTGCCACCACGGGACAGGGGTCGATCGATGAGCAGTTCTTC
TRBV4-2	TRBJ2-7	TRBD1	NA	16	CASSQATGTGDNEQYF	TGTGCCAGCAGCCAAGCAACCGGGACAGGGGACAACGAGCAGTACTTC
TRBV5-1	TRBJ1-1	NA	NA	13	CASSFGGNTEAFF	TGCGCCAGCAGCTTCGGAGGTAACACTGAAGCTTTCTTT
TRBV7-3	TRBJ2-2	NA	NA	12	CASSLQTGELFF	TGTGCCAGCAGCTTACAGACCGGGGAGCTGTTTTTT
TRBV12-3/TRBV12-4	TRBJ1-1	NA	NA	11	CASRIDREAFF	TGTGCCAGCAGGATTGACAGAGAAGCTTTCTTT
TRBV9	TRBJ2-3	TRBD2	NA	19	CASSFPVGSGGAPTDTQYF	TGTGCCAGCAGCTTCCCCGTTGGTAGCGGGGGGGCTCCCACAGATACGCAGTATTTT
TRBV3-1/TRBV3-2	TRBJ2-7	NA	NA	12	CASSPTRGEQYF	TGTGCCAGCAGTCCAACCAGAGGCGAGCAGTACTTC
TRBV27	TRBJ1-4	NA	NA	13	CASARTEPEKLFF	TGTGCCAGCGCTCGGACAGAGCCTGAAAAACTGTTTTTT
TRBV6-6	TRBJ1-2	NA	NA	13	CANSGSSLYGYTF	TGTGCCAACTCGGGATCTTCGCTCTATGGCTACACCTTC
TRBV2	TRBJ1-1	NA	NA	11	CASQQETEAFF	TGTGCCAGCCAACAGGAGACTGAAGCTTTCTTT
TRBV7-6	TRBJ2-3	NA	NA	14	CASSLQGNTDTQYF	TGTGCCAGCAGCCTACAGGGTAACACAGATACGCAGTATTTT
TRBV6-5	TRBJ2-7	NA	NA	13	CASMGEVQGEQYF	TGTGCCAGCATGGGGGAGGTGCAGGGCGAGCAGTACTTC
TRBV19	TRBJ2-3	NA	NA	14	CATRRAGNTDTQYF	TGTGCCACCAGGAGGGCAGGGAACACAGATACGCAGTATTTT
TRBV19	TRBJ1-6	NA	NA	14	CASSMGGDGSPLHF	TGTGCCAGTAGTATGGGAGGGGACGGATCACCCCTCCACTTT
TRBV10-1	TRBJ2-3	NA	NA	14	CASSATVDTDTQYF	TGCGCCAGCAGTGCGACAGTCGACACAGATACGCAGTATTTT
TRBV7-4	TRBJ1-6	NA	NA	17	CASTPLSGLPYNSPLHF	TGTGCCAGCACCCCTCTCTCAGGCCTCCCTTATAATTCACCCCTCCACTTT
TRBV9	TRBJ2-3	TRBD2	NA	16	CASSLYSGGVTDTQYF	TGTGCCAGCAGCCTCTATAGCGGGGGAGTGACAGATACGCAGTATTTT
TRBV24-1	TRBJ1-5	TRBD1	NA	15	CATINRGPKNQPQHF	TGTGCCACCATTAACAGGGGGCCGAAAAATCAGCCCCAGCATTTT
TRBV9	TRBJ2-1	NA	once	14	CASSATGTYNEQFF	TGTGCCAGCAGCGCCACCGGGACCTACAATGAGCAGTTCTTC
TRBV30	TRBJ1-2	NA	few	15	CAWIEAAQANYGYTF	TGTGCCTGGATCGAAGCGGCTCAAGCTAACTATGGCTACACCTTC
TRBV7-9	TRBJ1-1	TRBD1	NA	12	CASSPGTAEAFF	TGTGCCAGCAGCCCGGGGACAGCCGAAGCTTTCTTT
TRBV6-5	TRBJ1-5	TRBD1	NA	12	CASQDRDQPQHF	TGTGCCAGCCAAGACAGGGATCAGCCCCAGCATTTT
TRBV27	TRBJ2-2	NA	NA	14	CASRSLANTGELFF	TGTGCCAGCAGATCTCTAGCTAATACCGGGGAGCTGTTTTTT
TRBV28	TRBJ2-3	NA	NA	14	CASLPGGNTDTQYF	TGTGCCAGCCTTCCCGGCGGGAACACAGATACGCAGTATTTT
TRBV2	TRBJ2-7	NA	NA	13	CASSGGSFGEQYF	TGTGCCAGCAGTGGAGGTAGCTTCGGGGAGCAGTACTTC
TRBV21-1	TRBJ2-7	NA	NA	16	CASIKAGQGRSYEQYF	TGTGCCAGCATCAAAGCCGGGCAGGGAAGGTCCTACGAGCAGTACTTC
TRBV19	TRBJ2-7	TRBD2	NA	15	CASSIAGGSTYEQYF	TGTGCCAGTAGTATCGCGGGGGGCTCAACCTACGAGCAGTACTTC
TRBV6-5	TRBJ1-1	NA	NA	15	CASSYSVNGDTEAFF	TGTGCCAGCAGTTACAGCGTCAACGGGGACACTGAAGCTTTCTTT
TRBV2	TRBJ1-1	TRBD1	once	15	CASSSKPTGDTEAFF	TGTGCCAGCAGTTCCAAGCCTACAGGGGACACTGAAGCTTTCTTT
TRBV7-8	TRBJ2-7	NA	NA	13	CASSFSGDYEQYF	TGTGCCAGCAGCTTCTCAGGGGATTACGAGCAGTACTTC
TRBV9	TRBJ1-2	NA	NA	14	CASSVEVAWHGYTF	TGTGCCAGCAGCGTAGAAGTCGCCTGGCATGGCTACACCTTC
TRBV7-6	TRBJ2-3	TRBD2	NA	17	CASSLGSPSGGADTQYF	TGTGCCAGCAGCTTAGGGTCCCCTAGCGGGGGGGCAGATACGCAGTATTTT
TRBV6-1	TRBJ2-3	TRBD2	NA	17	CASSEDPLAGLTDTQYF	TGTGCCAGCAGTGAAGATCCCCTAGCGGGACTCACAGATACGCAGTATTTT
TRBV28	TRBJ1-1	NA	NA	14	CASSLSRGGREAFF	TGTGCCAGCAGTCTCTCACGGGGGGGACGTGAAGCTTTCTTT
TRBV4-1	TRBJ1-1	NA	NA	15	CASSLRSRGNTEAFF	TGCGCCAGCAGCCTCCGGTCCCGGGGGAACACTGAAGCTTTCTTT